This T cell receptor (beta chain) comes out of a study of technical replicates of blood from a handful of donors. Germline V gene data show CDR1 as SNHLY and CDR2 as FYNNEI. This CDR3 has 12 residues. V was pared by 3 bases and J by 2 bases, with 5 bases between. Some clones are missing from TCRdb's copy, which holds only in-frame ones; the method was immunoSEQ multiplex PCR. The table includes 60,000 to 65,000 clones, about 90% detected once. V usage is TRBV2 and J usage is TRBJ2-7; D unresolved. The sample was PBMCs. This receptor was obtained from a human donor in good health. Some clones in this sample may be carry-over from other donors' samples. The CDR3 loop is CASSEEPYEQYF. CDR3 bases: TGTGCCAGCAGTGAGGAGCCCTACGAGCAGTACTTC.